One sample yielded the 8 T cell receptor beta chains listed below, sequenced in a study of radiotherapy plus CTLA-4 blockade in lung cancer. The method was immunoSEQ multiplex PCR; TCRdb's version includes in-frame clones alone and lacks a portion of them. The sample consists of about 28,000 clones, 65% to 80% of them appearing once. This sample comprised peripheral blood, obtained from a patient treated with radiotherapy plus ipilimumab. The source is a human donor with non-small cell lung cancer who had stable disease on radiotherapy plus ipilimumab.

The table lists this clone with a few counts. The chain is built from TRBV6-1 and TRBJ1-5, with D hard to call. V was pared by 4 bases and J by 7 bases, with 11 bases between. The CDR3 is 13 residues long. Germline assignment: CDR1 MNHNS and CDR2 SASEGT. CDR3 nucleotides: TGTGCCAGCAGTGGTCGAAGGGAACAGCCCCAGCATTTT. Translation gives CASSGRREQPQHF.

This chain uses TRBV14 with TRBJ2-7; D is perhaps TRBD1 or TRBD2 (5 bases each). The germline V and J ends were trimmed by 4 bases and 2 bases, with 9 bases remaining between them. This CDR3 is built from 13 residues. Germline V gene lookup returns CDR1 SGHDN and CDR2 FVKESK. The DNA for the CDR3 is TGTGCCAGCAGCCGGGGACCGACCTACGAGCAGTACTTC. Residues: CASSRGPTYEQYF.

The table lists this clone with a few counts. The gene calls are TRBV30 and TRBJ1-6; TRBD1 is a possible D gene (5 bases). Germline assignment: CDR1 GTSNPN and CDR2 SVGIG (reference sequence). CDR3 length: 16 amino acids. The V gene lost 4 bases and the J gene lost 1 base, with 14 bases spanning the gap. The CDR3 nucleotides are TGTGCCTGGACTCAGGGAGGAGGATCCTATAATTCACCCCTCCACTTT. As protein: CAWTQGGGSYNSPLHF. The full variable domain, in which reference TRBV30 and TRBJ1-6 provide the parts outside the CDR3, is SQTIHQWPATLVQPVGSPLSLECTVEGTSNPNLYWYRQAAGRGLQLLFYSVGIGQISSEVPQNLSASRPQDRQFILSSKKLLLSDSGFYLCAWTQGGGSYNSPLHFGNGTRLTVT.

V usage is TRBV13 and J usage is TRBJ1-5; possibly TRBD1 for D (5 bases). V gave up 4 bases and J gave up 4 bases, with 14 bases separating them. This CDR3 is built from 15 residues. Germline V lookup: CDR1 PRHDT, CDR2 FYEKMQ (reference sequence). CDR3 coding DNA: TGTGCCAGCAGCTCGGGACGGTCCCCAAATCAGCCCCAGCATTTT. Translation: CASSSGRSPNQPQHF.

The V gene is TRBV6-6, the J gene TRBJ1-6; D may be TRBD1 (5 bases). V was clipped by 6 bases and J by 6 bases, with 18 bases between them. The length of the CDR3 is 16 residues. In germline, CDR1 is MNHNY, CDR2 SVGAGI (reference sequence). CDR3 region: CASRRLDIALNSPLHF. CDR3 bases: TGTGCCAGCAGAAGGCTGGACATTGCTCTTAATTCACCCCTCCACTTT.

This clone was counted a single time. This chain joins TRBV10-1 and TRBJ1-1, with a possible D match to TRBD1 (5 bases). V was clipped by 2 bases and J by 7 bases, with 11 bases between them. CDR3 size: 13 residues. Germline V CDR1 and CDR2: WNHNN, SYGVQD (reference sequence). CDR3 residues: CASSEIGTVEAFF. The CDR3 DNA is TGCGCCAGCAGTGAGATAGGGACCGTTGAAGCTTTCTTT.

This sequence joins TRBV19 and TRBJ1-2, with unresolved D. The CDR3 totals 15 residues. The V end lost 5 bases, the J end lost 4 bases, and 17 bases lay between the germline ends. Germline V CDR1 and CDR2: LNHDA, SQIVND (reference sequence). CDR3 in DNA: TGTGCCAGTAGTTCGGGCCCCGGCGGGGTCTATGGCTACACCTTC. Encoded protein: CASSSGPGGVYGYTF.

V gene TRBV19 combines with J gene TRBJ2-3, with a tentative D call TRBD1 (8 bases). The CDR3 consists of 12 residues. V lost 5 bases and J lost 8, with 11 bases in between. Germline CDR1 is LNHDA and CDR2 is SQIVND (reference sequence). CDR3 protein: CASSHRGGTQYF. In DNA, the CDR3 is TGTGCCAGTAGTCACAGGGGGGGTACGCAGTATTTT.